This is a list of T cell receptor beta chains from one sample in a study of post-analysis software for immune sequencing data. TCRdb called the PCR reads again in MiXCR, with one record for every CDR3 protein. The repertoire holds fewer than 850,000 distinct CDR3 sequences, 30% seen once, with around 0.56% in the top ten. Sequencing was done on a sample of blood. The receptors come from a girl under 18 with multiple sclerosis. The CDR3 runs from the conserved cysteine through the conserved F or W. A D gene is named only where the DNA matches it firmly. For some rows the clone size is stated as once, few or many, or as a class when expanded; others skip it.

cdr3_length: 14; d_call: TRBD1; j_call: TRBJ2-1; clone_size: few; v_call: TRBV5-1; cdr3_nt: TGCGCCAGCAGCGAGTCAGGGGGCTGGAATGAGCAGTTCTTC; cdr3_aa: CASSESGGWNEQFF
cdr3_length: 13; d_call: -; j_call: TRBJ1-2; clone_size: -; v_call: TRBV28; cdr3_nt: TGTGCCAGCGGATCAGGGGCGAACTATGGCTACACCTTC; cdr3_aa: CASGSGANYGYTF
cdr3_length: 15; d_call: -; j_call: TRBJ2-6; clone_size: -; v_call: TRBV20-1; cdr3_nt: TGCAGTGCTAGAAGGGACGTATCTGGGGCCAACGTCCTGACTTTC; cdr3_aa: CSARRDVSGANVLTF
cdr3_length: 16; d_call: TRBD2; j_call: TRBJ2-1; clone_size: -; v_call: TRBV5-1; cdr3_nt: TGCGCCAGCAGCTTGGTGACTAGCGGGGGGGCCAATGAGCAGTTCTTC; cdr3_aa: CASSLVTSGGANEQFF
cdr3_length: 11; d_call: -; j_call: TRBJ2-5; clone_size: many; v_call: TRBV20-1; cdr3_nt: TGCAGTGCTTCCTCCGAAGAGACCCAGTACTTC; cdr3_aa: CSASSEETQYF
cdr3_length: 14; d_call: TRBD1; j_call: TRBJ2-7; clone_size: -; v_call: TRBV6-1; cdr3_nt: TGTGCCAGCAGTGAAGCGGGACAGGGCAGCGAGCAGTACTTC; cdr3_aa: CASSEAGQGSEQYF
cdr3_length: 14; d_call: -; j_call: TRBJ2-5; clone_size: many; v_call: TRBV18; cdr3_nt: TGTGCCAGCTCACCACCGGGGGTGGGAGAGACCCAGTACTTC; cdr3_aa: CASSPPGVGETQYF
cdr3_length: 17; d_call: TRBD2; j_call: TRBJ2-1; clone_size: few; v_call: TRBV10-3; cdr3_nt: TGTGCCATCAGGACCGGGACTAGCGGGAGTTTCGGCAATGAGCAGTTCTTC; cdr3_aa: CAIRTGTSGSFGNEQFF
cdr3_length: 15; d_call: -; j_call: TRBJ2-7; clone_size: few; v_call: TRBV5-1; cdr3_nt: TGCGCCAGCAGCTTCTCAGGGGTGAGGACCTACGAGCAGTACTTC; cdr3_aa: CASSFSGVRTYEQYF
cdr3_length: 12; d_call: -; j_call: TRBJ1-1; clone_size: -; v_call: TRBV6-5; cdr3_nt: TGTGCCAGCAGTTACTCGAGTCAGGAAGCTTTCTTT; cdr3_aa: CASSYSSQEAFF
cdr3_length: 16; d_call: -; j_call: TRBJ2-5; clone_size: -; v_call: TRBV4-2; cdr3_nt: TGTGCCAGCAGCCAAGATCTCGTCGGTGGCCAAGAGACCCAGTACTTC; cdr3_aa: CASSQDLVGGQETQYF
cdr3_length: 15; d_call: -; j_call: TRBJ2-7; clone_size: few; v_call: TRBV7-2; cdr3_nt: TGTGCCAGCAGCTTAAGCGGACTGAATGGGTACGAGCAGTACTTC; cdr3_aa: CASSLSGLNGYEQYF
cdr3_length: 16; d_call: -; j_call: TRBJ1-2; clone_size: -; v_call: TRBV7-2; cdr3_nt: TGTGCCAGCAGAGGACAGTCTGCCCTGGCTAACTATGGCTACACCTTC; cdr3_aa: CASRGQSALANYGYTF
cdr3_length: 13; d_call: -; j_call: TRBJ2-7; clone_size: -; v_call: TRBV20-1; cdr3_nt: TGCAGTGCTAGGGCCAGGGGTGAGCACGAGCAGTACTTC; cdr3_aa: CSARARGEHEQYF
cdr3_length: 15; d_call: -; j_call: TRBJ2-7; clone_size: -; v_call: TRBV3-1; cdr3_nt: TGTGCCAGCAGCCAAGAAAGGCAGGGACCCTACGAGCAGTACTTC; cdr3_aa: CASSQERQGPYEQYF
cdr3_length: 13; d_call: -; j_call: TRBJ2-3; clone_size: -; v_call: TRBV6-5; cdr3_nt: TGTGCCAGCAGTAACCCCGTAACAGATACGCAGTATTTT; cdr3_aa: CASSNPVTDTQYF
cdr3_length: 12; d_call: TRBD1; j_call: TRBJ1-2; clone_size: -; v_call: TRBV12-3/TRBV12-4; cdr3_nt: TGTGCCGGCAGTTTTAGGGACAGGGAGTACACCTTC; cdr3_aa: CAGSFRDREYTF